This T cell receptor (beta chain) was observed in a study of blood T cells in healthy people across ages. Overall study findings and caveats: Roughly linear age-related decline in beta diversity appeared, significant by age about 40. Any conclusive comparison of naive versus antigen-experienced cells was prevented by using unsorted PBMCs.

This clonotype was detected ten times or more. Its cognate antigen is unknown. Alongside a J-beta primer mix, a sample-barcoded 5' primer served in a second PCR lasting 7 to 11 cycles. A template-switch adaptor that had 12 random nucleotides put a tag on each cDNA molecule. TCRdb called the 5' RACE reads again in MiXCR, with one record for every CDR3 protein. The table includes around 870,000 distinct CDR3 sequences, 25% to 30% detected once. Per the germline V gene, CDR1 is SGHTA and CDR2 is FQGNSA. The length of the CDR3 is 15 residues. V lost 4 bases, J lost 2 bases, and 3 bases stayed unmatched. This rearrangement joins TRBV7-2 to TRBJ2-3; 10 nucleotides line up with TRBD2. Sequences were obtained from blood. This TCR was sampled from a woman older than 75 in good health. The CDR3 sequence: CASSSTSGNTDTQYF. Written as DNA, the CDR3 is TGTGCCAGCAGCTCTACTAGCGGGAACACAGATACGCAGTATTTT.